These 30 T cell receptor beta chains originate from one sample sequenced in a study of blood T cell repertoires in COVID-19. TCRdb's copy holds only in-frame clones and misses some; the assay was immunoSEQ multiplex PCR. Of 250,000 to 300,000 clones listed, around 90% were seen once; the top ten hold 1.7%. The specimen sequenced was PBMCs or T cells enriched from blood (not recorded which). These receptors all come from a woman aged 40-49 years who had recovered from COVID-19.

The V and J genes are TRBV6-6 and TRBJ1-5; 7 nucleotides match TRBD1. CDR3 length: 16 amino acids. Germline CDR1 is MNHNY and CDR2 is SVGAGI (reference sequence). Trimming cost V 6 bases and J 4 bases; bases outside gene matches: 12. CDR3: CASRGLGLQGNQPQHF. In DNA, the CDR3 is TGTGCCAGCAGGGGCCTAGGGCTACAGGGGAATCAGCCCCAGCATTTT.

The chain is built from TRBV3-1 (or the pseudogene TRBV3-2) and TRBJ1-3; TRBD1 agrees at 7 bases. Germline lookup yields CDR1 LGHDT and CDR2 YNNKEL (reference sequence). CDR3 size: 15 residues. Unmatched junction bases numbered 3, after V lost 3 bases and J lost 1 base. CDR3: CASSQTGFSGNTIYF. In DNA form, the CDR3 reads TGTGCCAGCAGCCAGACAGGGTTTTCTGGAAACACCATATATTTT.

The genes are TRBV10-1 and TRBJ1-2, with 10 bases lining up with TRBD1. The CDR3 sequence is 18 residues long. CDR1 and CDR2 (germline): WNHNN, SYGVQD (reference sequence). The V gene end was trimmed by 7 bases and the J gene end by 4 bases; junction bases not matched to a gene: 18. The CDR3 protein is CASTSPPAGTGAFYGYTF. CDR3 nucleotide sequence: TGCGCCAGCACCTCACCACCGGCCGGGACAGGGGCTTTCTATGGCTACACCTTC.

The J gene is TRBJ2-2, the V gene TRBV2; a weak D match, TRBD1 (5 bases). The V and J ends lost 1 base and 8 bases respectively, with 8 bases between them. Germline values: CDR1 SNHLY, CDR2 FYNNEI. This CDR3 is built from 13 residues. CDR3 DNA sequence: TGTGCCAGCAGTGAAGGGGGCATGGGGGAGCTGTTTTTT. Protein: CASSEGGMGELFF.

This rearrangement joins TRBV19 to TRBJ2-4, with 8 bases fitting TRBD1. This CDR3 has 18 amino acids. Germline CDR1 LNHDA, CDR2 SQIVND (reference sequence). V dropped 4 bases and J dropped 0; count of bases not matched to a gene: 11. CDR3: CASSTMNRGSLAKNIQYF. CDR3 nucleotide sequence: TGTGCCAGTAGTACGATGAACAGGGGGTCTCTAGCCAAAAACATTCAGTACTTC.

V and J are TRBV4-1 and TRBJ1-2; 7 bases agree with TRBD1. The V gene's germline CDR1 is MGHRA and CDR2 YSYEKL. The V gene end was trimmed by 11 bases and the J gene end by 4 bases; junction bases not matched to a gene: 19. CDR3 length equals 16 residues. This chain's CDR3 is CAPSRQGGSSLYGYTF. The CDR3 DNA follows: TGCGCCCCCAGCCGACAGGGAGGCTCTTCCCTCTATGGCTACACCTTC.

This rearrangement joins TRBV12-2 to TRBJ2-6; the D segment call TRBD1 is taken from the table without a DNA check. TRBV12-2 is a documented pseudogene. This CDR3 has 17 amino acids. The CDR3, as DNA: TGTGCAAGTCGCCCCAGGACAGGGAGCTCTGGGGCCAACGTCCTGACTTTC. Protein sequence: CASRPRTGSSGANVLTF.

The chain uses TRBV18 and TRBJ2-1; perhaps TRBD1 as D (5 bases). Trimming took off 4 bases at V and 10 bases at J, with 20 bases between the two ends. There are 15 residues in the CDR3. CDR1 is KGHSH and CDR2 is LQKENI in the germline V gene. The CDR3 loop reads CASSRKNVQAEEQFF. The CDR3 coding sequence is TGTGCCAGCTCACGAAAAAATGTACAGGCTGAGGAGCAGTTCTTC.

V and J are TRBV24-1 and TRBJ2-5, with 7 bases that match TRBD2. This CDR3 comprises 13 residues. V lost 3 bases, J lost 6 bases, and 3 bases stayed unmatched. Germline-derived CDR1 and CDR2 are KGHDR and SFDVKD. In DNA, the CDR3 is TGTGCCACCAGTGATCGGGGGGAAAAGACCCAGTACTTC. This encodes CATSDRGEKTQYF.

This chain links TRBV7-2 with TRBJ1-2, with D hard to call. Trimming removed 4 bases from V and 8 bases from J, with 17 bases in between. The CDR3 runs 14 residues. CDR1 and CDR2 (germline): SGHTA, FQGNSA. The CDR3 loop reads CASSSSGSRRGYTF. The CDR3 bases are TGTGCCAGCAGCTCCTCCGGTAGCCGTAGGGGCTACACCTTC.

The chain employs TRBV5-1 and TRBJ1-2; 9 bases map to TRBD1. Germline CDR1 is SGHRS and CDR2 is YFSETQ. The CDR3 is made up of 14 amino acids. After removal of 4 bases from V and 3 bases from J, the junction contained 4 bases not matched to a gene. The CDR3 region is CASSPDRGHYGYTF. CDR3 DNA: TGCGCCAGCAGCCCGGACAGGGGACACTATGGCTACACCTTC.

This chain connects TRBV2 to TRBJ2-7; D is perhaps TRBD1 (8 bases). The CDR3 extends over 14 amino acids. Deletions cut 6 bases from V and 6 bases from J, with 18 bases between. Germline CDR1 SNHLY, CDR2 FYNNEI. The CDR3 DNA is TGTGCCAGCAGGCGGGGGACAGGTGTCCTCGAGCAGTACTTC. This codes for CASRRGTGVLEQYF.

V is TRBV19 and J is TRBJ1-6, with TRBD1 matching 9 bases. CDR3 size: 14 residues. J gave up 12 bases and V 5 bases, and 8 bases lay outside the gene matches. Germline loops: CDR1 LNHDA, CDR2 SQIVND (reference sequence). This CDR3 is CASSHRGRNEPLHF. Here the CDR3 DNA reads TGTGCCAGTAGTCACAGGGGGCGAAATGAACCCCTCCACTTT.

This clone was counted only a few times. CDR3 amino acids: CASSPSDYNEQFF. The CDR3 DNA sequence: TGTGCCAGCAGCCCGAGCGACTACAATGAGCAGTTCTTC. The V and J genes are TRBV7-2 and TRBJ2-1; D unclear. CDR3 size: 13 residues. Per the germline V gene, CDR1 is SGHTA and CDR2 is FQGNSA. V was shortened by 5 bases and J by 3 bases, with 8 bases between the two germline ends.

This clone was detected only a few times. Other DNA sequences from this sample encode an identical CDR3 as well. The rearrangement links TRBV7-3 to TRBJ2-5; D remains ambiguous. Trimming took 0 bases from V and 4 from J, leaving 6 bases between them. Germline CDR1 is SGHTA and CDR2 is FQGTGA. The CDR3 is made up of 13 amino acids. This chain's CDR3 is CASSLTGGETQYF. For the CDR3, the DNA is TGTGCCAGCAGCTTAACCGGCGGAGAGACCCAGTACTTC.

This clone was seen once. The CDR3 region has the DNA TGTGCCAGCAGCCTACGGGACAGGACTAACACTGAAGCTTTCTTT. The encoded protein is CASSLRDRTNTEAFF. J is TRBJ1-1 and V is TRBV3-1 (or the pseudogene TRBV3-2); 8 bases are shared with TRBD1. The J segment lost 2 bases and the V segment lost 4 bases, leaving 6 bases of the junction unmatched. CDR1 and CDR2 from the germline V gene are LGHDT and YNNKEL (reference sequence). The CDR3 length is 15 residues.

This clone was recorded a few times. This chain joins TRBV9 and TRBJ1-1, with TRBD1 matching 9 bases. The germline CDR1 and CDR2 sequences are SGDLS and YYNGEE. The CDR3 contains 15 residues. V was clipped by 9 bases and J by 5 bases; unmatched bases: 14. CDR3 nucleotide sequence: TGTGCCACCAACCGTGGGGGACAGGGAGATACTGAAGCTTTCTTT. It specifies CATNRGGQGDTEAFF.

This chain connects TRBV6-5 to TRBJ1-3; TRBD1 might be the D (5 bases). V was clipped by 6 bases and J by 0 bases, with 9 bases between them. Germline V gene data show CDR1 as MNHEY and CDR2 as SVGAGI. The CDR3 is made up of 14 amino acids. CDR3 protein: CASRTDNSGNTIYF. DNA of the CDR3: TGTGCCAGCAGGACAGACAACTCTGGAAACACCATATATTTT.

The rearrangement links TRBV2 to TRBJ2-2; 8 bases are a match to TRBD1. The CDR3 has 15 amino acids. The V gene end was trimmed by 8 bases and the J gene end by 4 bases; junction bases not matched to a gene: 9. In germline, CDR1 is SNHLY, CDR2 FYNNEI. CDR3 coding DNA: TGTGCCAGCTCCATCCAACAGGGGGTCACCGGGGAGCTGTTTTTT. It translates to CASSIQQGVTGELFF.

The table lists this clone with a count of one. The chain recombines TRBV5-4 with TRBJ2-7; 8 bases map to TRBD1. The CDR3 extends over 15 amino acids. Trimming took 0 bases from V and 0 from J; bases not matched to a gene: 2. Germline-derived CDR1 and CDR2 are SGHNT and YYREEE (reference sequence). The CDR3 nucleotides read TGTGCCAGCAGCTTGGCCGGGACAGGCTCCTACGAGCAGTACTTC. Its translation is CASSLAGTGSYEQYF.

The table lists this clone with a count of one. At one boundary the junction diverges from the germline segment, which might be a read error. The rearrangement links TRBV7-7 to TRBJ2-5, with D perhaps TRBD1 (6 bases). CDR1 is SSHAT and CDR2 is FNYEAQ in the germline V gene (reference sequence). This CDR3 comprises 14 residues. The CDR3 sequence is CASSLQGDFETQYF. For the CDR3, the DNA is TGTGCTAGCAGCTTACAGGGTGACTTTGAGACCCAGTACTTC.

This chain uses TRBV5-1 with TRBJ2-7; 10 positions agree with TRBD2. Per the germline V gene, CDR1 is SGHRS and CDR2 is YFSETQ. The trim removed 0 bases at V and 2 bases at J, leaving 2 bases unmatched. This CDR3 is built from 15 residues. The CDR3 nucleotides are TGCGCCAGCAGCTTGGTCAGCGGGGGGGCCTACGAGCAGTACTTC. This codes for CASSLVSGGAYEQYF.

This clone showed up just once. The rearrangement uses TRBV20-1 and TRBJ1-4, with 8 bases lining up with TRBD1. CDR3 length equals 17 residues. J was trimmed by 2 bases and V by 3 bases; bases with no gene match: 11. CDR1 DFQATT and CDR2 SNEGSKA come from the germline V gene (reference sequence). The DNA of the CDR3 is TGCAGTGCTAGTTTAACAGGGGGGGTTCTTACTAATGAAAAACTGTTTTTT. Residues: CSASLTGGVLTNEKLFF.

The V and J genes are TRBV7-9 and TRBJ2-5; 7 nucleotides agree with TRBD1. Germline lookup yields CDR1 SEHNR and CDR2 FQNEAQ (reference sequence). V trimming: 5 bases; J trimming: 1 base; junction bases outside the gene matches: 7. This CDR3 is 15 amino acids long. The CDR3 DNA is TGTGCCAGCAGCCGGCCACAGGGGCCCCAAGAGACCCAGTACTTC. Translated, it gives CASSRPQGPQETQYF.

The V and J genes are TRBV5-1 and TRBJ2-5; 9 bases agree with TRBD2. V lost 2 bases to trimming and J lost 5 bases; unmatched junction nucleotides: 7. The germline gives CDR1 SGHRS, CDR2 YFSETQ. This CDR3 comprises 15 residues. Here the CDR3 reads CASSLGGRAEETQYF. In DNA form, the CDR3 reads TGCGCCAGCAGCTTAGGCGGGAGGGCCGAGGAGACCCAGTACTTC. The variable domain in full, completed from reference TRBV5-1 and TRBJ2-5, reads KAGVTQTPRYLIKTRGQQVTLSCSPISGHRSVSWYQQTPGQGLQFLFEYFSETQRNKGNFPGRFSGRQFSNSRSEMNVSTLELGDSALYLCASSLGGRAEETQYFGPGTRLLVL.

This rearrangement joins TRBV19 to TRBJ2-5, with 9 positions matching TRBD2. V trimming: 4 bases; J trimming: 8 bases; junction bases outside the gene matches: 11. CDR3 size: 15 residues. Germline assignment: CDR1 LNHDA and CDR2 SQIVND (reference sequence). The CDR3: CASSTPGTSSRTQYF. The CDR3 coding sequence is TGTGCCAGTAGTACGCCCGGGACTAGCTCCCGCACCCAGTACTTC.

This clone was counted a single time. The J gene is TRBJ2-1, the V gene TRBV2, with D possibly matching TRBD2 (5 bases). The V end was cut by 11 bases, the J end by 3 bases, with 14 bases between. The CDR3 is 13 amino acids. The germline gives CDR1 SNHLY, CDR2 FYNNEI. CDR3 in DNA: TGTGCCGGAGTAGCGTACCACTACAATGAGCAGTTCTTC. Residues: CAGVAYHYNEQFF.

This chain links TRBV19 with TRBJ1-5, with 10 bases lining up with TRBD1. From germline, CDR1 is LNHDA and CDR2 SQIVND (reference sequence). The CDR3 length is 15 residues. With 6 bases clipped from V and 3 bases from J, the junction kept 5 bases outside the gene matches. The CDR3 region is CASSRDRGHNQPQHF. The CDR3, as DNA: TGTGCCAGTAGCCGTGACAGGGGGCACAATCAGCCCCAGCATTTT.

The V gene is TRBV19, the J gene TRBJ1-2; 8 bases agree with TRBD1. V shed 3 bases and J 7 bases; nucleotides not matched to a gene: 7. Germline V gives CDR1 LNHDA, CDR2 SQIVND (reference sequence). The CDR3 has 14 amino acids. The CDR3, as DNA: TGTGCCAGTAGTATGACAGGGGCTAGGGGTGGCTACACCTTC. The encoded protein is CASSMTGARGGYTF.

The chain links TRBV6-2 or TRBV6-3 to TRBJ1-1, with 7 bases lining up with TRBD1. V was clipped by 0 bases and J by 7 bases; unmatched bases: 5. This CDR3 region has 14 residues. CDR1 and CDR2 (germline): MNHEY, SVGEGT. The CDR3 sequence is CASSYSFRTGEAFF. The CDR3 nucleotides read TGTGCCAGCAGTTACTCCTTTCGGACAGGTGAAGCTTTCTTT.